This T cell receptor beta chain was documented in a study of blood T cell repertoires in COVID-19 (dated by TCRdb to about 2020). Describing the broader study: Samples covering the acute and convalescent phases of COVID-19 were provided by collaborators in the United States, Italy and Spain. The material from the prospective study consisted of cDNA or gDNA derived from T cells, B-cell-depleted T cells, or PBMCs. The repertoires were released in a freely available public database intended as a resource for research on the immune response to SARS-CoV-2. Nearly every sample came with metadata listing a de-identified subject ID, COVID-19 status, age in years and sex. HLA class I and class II types, where available, came from metadata supplied by the sample provider rather than from assay-based typing. Deeply sampled blood TCRbeta repertoires from subjects exposed to, actively infected with, or recovered from COVID-19 were included in the dataset. Samples came from the ongoing ImmuneRACE study (first 160 participants) plus 1,254 subjects from 6 global collaborators.

The CDR1 and CDR2 encoded by the germline V gene are SGDLS and YYNGEE. The junction carries 13 bases between V and J, which are trimmed by 3 bases and 0 bases respectively. Measured from the cysteine to the phenylalanine, the CDR3 is 16 residues long. Only the CDR3 DNA stays, 48 bases, in frame from base 1. Collaborating institutions collected whole blood in K2EDTA tubes following their own protocols. For TCRbeta analysis, collaborator samples were shipped as frozen whole blood, as isolated PBMCs, or as DNA extracted from either sample type. Paper-wide results and their limitations: The amount of clinical and demographic metadata varied by source and participant and was provided uncurated.

Comment on this clone: Its cognate antigen has yet to be identified. No much larger clone exists at a distance of one base, and base qualities are not known.

The immunoSEQ Assay, a bias-controlled multiplex PCR, was used to amplify TCRbeta CDR3 regions from genomic DNA. The original pipeline was this. The number of nucleated cells in each sample was estimated by amplification of reference gene primers within the assay. To quantify the absolute abundance of each unique TCRbeta CDR3 rearrangement, sequence reads were collapsed and filtered. For each sample, productive Simpson clonality was calculated by taking the square root of Simpson's diversity index across productive rearrangements. TCRdb took this table from immuneACCESS and kept in-frame rearrangements with V and J called. Such tables lack part of the clones; where checked against another copy, unresolved V genes explain under half of the gap, and the rest is unexplained. V and J calls plus clone size are reproduced from that table; the DNA served to infer D and trimming. The sample table shows about 190,000 clones, and approximately 79% are seen once. In total, the top ten clones hold around 12% of the sample.

The sample comprised peripheral blood. This clonotype was obtained from a woman aged 45-65 years with acute or convalescent COVID-19. The V and J genes are TRBV9 and TRBJ2-1, and possibly TRBD2, on 6 matching bases. The CDR3 amino acid sequence is: CASSAQEGSSYNEQFF. The nucleotides read TGTGCCAGCAGCGCCCAGGAGGGAAGCTCCTACAATGAGCAGTTCTTC.